The 8 T cell receptor beta chains below come from one sample, sequenced in a study of early T cells in non-severe SARS-CoV-2 infection. TCRdb re-called the 5' RACE reads with MiXCR, one entry per CDR3 protein. Of about 64,000 distinct CDR3 sequences in the sample, approximately 8.8% are singletons; the top ten hold roughly 12%. The specimen comprised whole blood, sampled at baseline. The receptor set was obtained from an adult who was a healthcare worker with PCR-confirmed SARS-CoV-2 infection or an uninfected control (not recorded which).

This clonotype turned up a few times. The chain combines TRBV11-2 with TRBJ2-1; D is uncertain. Germline CDR1 and CDR2: SGHAT and FQNNGV. The CDR3 is 13 residues long. Trimming cost V 3 bases and J 9 bases, with 12 bases left between them. This CDR3 reads CASSFSQESEQFF. In DNA, the CDR3 is TGTGCCAGCAGCTTCTCCCAGGAGAGTGAGCAGTTCTTC.

V and J are TRBV5-1 and TRBJ2-1, with a tentative D call TRBD2 (6 bases). The germline CDR1 and CDR2 sequences are SGHRS and YFSETQ. This CDR3 is 13 amino acids long. V dropped 5 bases and J dropped 8 bases, with 14 bases sitting between them. CDR3 loop: CASSPGSSDEQFF. CDR3 bases: TGCGCCAGCAGTCCCGGGTCTAGCGATGAGCAGTTCTTC.

This clonotype was counted at least ten times. This sequence joins TRBV5-1 and TRBJ2-5; 8 positions match TRBD2. The CDR3 totals 15 residues. J gave up 2 bases and V 3 bases, and 6 bases lay outside the gene matches. CDR1 and CDR2 (germline): SGHRS, YFSETQ. The CDR3 bases are TGCGCCAGCAGCTCAATAGCGGGAAGGCAAGAGACCCAGTACTTC. This codes for CASSSIAGRQETQYF.

J is TRBJ1-6 and V is TRBV27, with 9 bases aligning to TRBD1. Germline CDR1 is MNHEY and CDR2 is SMNVEV (reference sequence). The J segment lost 14 bases and the V segment lost 3 bases, leaving 5 bases of the junction unmatched. The CDR3 is 13 amino acids. The CDR3 DNA is TGTGCCAGCAGTTTCGGGACAGGGCTAACCCTCCACTTT. As protein: CASSFGTGLTLHF.

This clonotype was counted a few times. The gene calls are TRBV4-1 and TRBJ2-4; D remains unclear. V lost 2 bases, J lost 0 bases, and 14 bases lay in between. CDR1 MGHRA and CDR2 YSYEKL come from the germline V gene. CDR3 length: 17 amino acids. CDR3 sequence: CASSQPRASVAKNIQYF. The CDR3 DNA follows: TGCGCCAGCAGCCAACCCCGGGCATCAGTAGCCAAAAACATTCAGTACTTC.

In its sample, this clonotype was seen many times. J is TRBJ2-2 and V is TRBV19, with 12 bases aligning to TRBD2. Germline CDR1 LNHDA, CDR2 SQIVND (reference sequence). Trimming at V came to 6 bases and at J to 6 bases, leaving 2 bases not matched to a gene. There are 14 residues in the CDR3. The CDR3 spells CASRTSGSPGELFF. CDR3 nucleotide sequence: TGTGCCAGTAGGACTAGCGGGAGTCCCGGGGAGCTGTTTTTT.

This rearrangement joins TRBV7-9 to TRBJ2-1; maybe TRBD2 (6 bases). Germline lookup yields CDR1 SEHNR and CDR2 FQNEAQ (reference sequence). V was pared by 3 bases and J by 6 bases, with 24 bases between. The CDR3 length is 18 residues. The CDR3 sequence is CASSLGSFGRGDFNEQFF. In DNA, the CDR3 is TGTGCCAGCAGCTTGGGATCGTTTGGGCGGGGAGACTTCAATGAGCAGTTCTTC.

The rearrangement links TRBV6-6 to TRBJ2-1; tentative D call: TRBD1 (6 bases). V was trimmed by 4 bases and J by 0 bases, leaving 13 bases between them. The germline CDR1 and CDR2 sequences are MNHNY and SVGAGI (reference sequence). CDR3 length equals 16 residues. CDR3: CASSSPGQRSYNEQFF. CDR3 DNA: TGTGCCAGCAGTTCGCCGGGACAACGCTCCTACAATGAGCAGTTCTTC.